This is a list of T cell receptor beta chains from one sample in a study of cytomegalovirus exposure and HLA in healthy donors. Profiling relied on immunoSEQ multiplex PCR, and the TCRdb table lists in-frame clones only, not all of them. Its table lists 180,000 or so clones. The sample consisted of PBMCs. Receptors originate from a boy aged 5-17 years in good health and CMV-seronegative. Each CDR3 is given with its conserved first and last residue. The order of the fields is CDR3 protein, V gene.

CDR3aa: CASSYWAGAGYNEQFF
v_gene: TRBV6-5

CDR3aa: CASSLRGNSPLHF
v_gene: TRBV27

CDR3aa: CSVGGSRGRNTEAFF
v_gene: TRBV29-1

CDR3aa: CASSILRGGRETQYF
v_gene: TRBV19

CDR3aa: CASSFPNTDTQYF
v_gene: TRBV5-6

CDR3aa: CASKALPRGYNSPLHF
v_gene: TRBV19

CDR3aa: CASSQIQRGSGEQYF
v_gene: TRBV28

CDR3aa: CASSPTQGVGETQYF
v_gene: TRBV6-5

CDR3aa: CASSLGPLDYGYTF
v_gene: TRBV7-6

CDR3aa: CASIPRQGESYNEQFF
v_gene: TRBV19

CDR3aa: CASSLDYTDTQYF
v_gene: TRBV11-2

CDR3aa: CASSGYSGGAGTQYF
v_gene: TRBV9

CDR3aa: CASSLAGQGKGISGNTIYF
v_gene: TRBV5-1

CDR3aa: CASSLRSQAGQETQYF
v_gene: TRBV9

CDR3aa: CAWSQSGGRQYF
v_gene: TRBV30

CDR3aa: CASSLSVRNTEAFF
v_gene: TRBV7-8

CDR3aa: CASSSRGLWGQETQYF
v_gene: TRBV25-1

CDR3aa: CASNRQGDYEQYF
v_gene: TRBV19

CDR3aa: CASSYGGQQAFF
v_gene: TRBV6-5

CDR3aa: CAWSVSGMWETQYF
v_gene: TRBV30

CDR3aa: CASSVTKRGTGELFF
v_gene: TRBV5-4

CDR3aa: CASRTSAGTGNQPQHF
v_gene: TRBV28

CDR3aa: CASSQGAGGQGVYEQYF
v_gene: TRBV4-2

CDR3aa: CASSGDRVGYTF
v_gene: TRBV6-1

CDR3aa: CASSIQGVTNYGYTF
v_gene: TRBV28

CDR3aa: CASSTGQVIGNSNQPQHF
v_gene: TRBV19

CDR3aa: CASSLNREATQETQYF
v_gene: TRBV18

CDR3aa: CASSLGSTSFF
v_gene: TRBV7-2

CDR3aa: CASSEGGTEAFF
v_gene: TRBV6-5

CDR3aa: CASSDSKLDRMNNYGYTF
v_gene: TRBV2

CDR3aa: CASSLVSGGVEEQFF
v_gene: TRBV7-2

CDR3aa: CASRPAGGPQETQYF
v_gene: TRBV2

CDR3aa: CASSPRGRGNTGELFF
v_gene: TRBV7-8

CDR3aa: CASSLVGYNEQFF
v_gene: TRBV5-1

CDR3aa: CASSLEAGNSGYTF
v_gene: TRBV13

CDR3aa: CASSPPATAGGYTF
v_gene: TRBV18

CDR3aa: CAWTSGPNTEAFF
v_gene: TRBV30

CDR3aa: CASSQTGSYEQYF
v_gene: TRBV5-8

CDR3aa: CSVDRGSGRGYTF
v_gene: TRBV29-1

CDR3aa: CASSFGPGGQETQYF
v_gene: TRBV6-6

CDR3aa: CASSGRTGYSYEQYF
v_gene: TRBV7-2

CDR3aa: CASSQDGRAETQYF
v_gene: TRBV4-1

CDR3aa: CASRVKQGQIEKLFF
v_gene: TRBV23-1

CDR3aa: CASSWGTQGDGYTF
v_gene: TRBV5-1

CDR3aa: CASRGGPEAFF
v_gene: TRBV19

CDR3aa: CASSQDWAGGLIEQFF
v_gene: TRBV4-3

CDR3aa: CASSFGTGYNEQYF
v_gene: TRBV5-6

CDR3aa: CAISRLAGEVGEQYF
v_gene: TRBV10-3

CDR3aa: CASSRTNTGELFF
v_gene: TRBV9

CDR3aa: CASSLAGFEKLFF
v_gene: TRBV5-4

CDR3aa: CASSLYHPTRVEDTQYF
v_gene: TRBV27

CDR3aa: CASTPRGQGMQKTQYF
v_gene: TRBV5-1

CDR3aa: CASSLSSSYSNQPQHF
v_gene: TRBV5-6

CDR3aa: CASSLEGGAEAFF
v_gene: TRBV7-6

CDR3aa: CSVGEGRSGNTIYF
v_gene: TRBV29-1

CDR3aa: CASSLGSSYGYTF
v_gene: TRBV5-1

CDR3aa: CASSLTFLTAFKNRGASHTGELFF
v_gene: TRBV7-3

CDR3aa: CASRFAGGGFQYF
v_gene: TRBV27

CDR3aa: CASSSLSSGNTIYF
v_gene: TRBV7-6